The T cell receptor (beta chain) under discussion was sequenced for a study of cytomegalovirus exposure and HLA in healthy donors. The CDR3 is 13 amino acids. Trimming left V 4 bases short and J 6 bases short, with 12 bases between. Germline CDR1 is SNHLY and CDR2 is FYNNEI. PCR primers comprised 60 Vbeta and 13 Jbeta primers. Clones were read by immunoSEQ multiplex PCR, and TCRdb kept only the in-frame ones, dropping some. Of around 180,000 clones in the sample, 75% to 85% are singletons; the top ten hold less than 15%. The chain is built from TRBV2 and TRBJ1-1, with D unresolved. This receptor was obtained from a woman in her forties or fifties in good health and CMV-seropositive. The sequenced sample was PBMCs. CDR3 region: CASSVGVGAEAFF. The CDR3, as DNA: TGTGCCAGCAGTGTCGGGGTAGGCGCTGAAGCTTTCTTT.